This entry features one T cell receptor (beta chain) sequence. Its antigen is not identified. This sample was included in a study of OX40 agonist ivuxolimab in advanced cancers. Study summary: The drug used for patients, ivuxolimab, was an agonistic anti-OX40 (CD134) antibody. Partial responses occurred in Three dose-escalation patients, one with hepatocellular carcinoma and two with cutaneous melanoma.

Clones were read by immunoSEQ multiplex PCR, and TCRdb kept only the in-frame ones, dropping some. The sample holds roughly 75,000 clones; 85% to 90% are singletons and the top ten take around 1%. Trimming stripped 2 bases from V and 9 bases from J, with 5 bases between. Germline CDR1 MNHEY, CDR2 SVGAGI. This CDR3 contains 11 residues. Regarding the study as a whole: CD8+ T cells (on average) carried more expanded clones than CD4+ T cells.

The chain uses TRBV6-5 and TRBJ2-1; D not resolved. The sample consisted of CD4+ or CD8+ T cells sorted from blood, taken in a trial of the OX40 agonist ivuxolimab. This TCR was sampled from an adult with an advanced solid tumor such as melanoma, head and neck, liver or kidney cancer. The DNA of the CDR3 is TGTGCCAGCAGTTACATAGGTGAGCAGTTCTTC. Translated, it gives CASSYIGEQFF.